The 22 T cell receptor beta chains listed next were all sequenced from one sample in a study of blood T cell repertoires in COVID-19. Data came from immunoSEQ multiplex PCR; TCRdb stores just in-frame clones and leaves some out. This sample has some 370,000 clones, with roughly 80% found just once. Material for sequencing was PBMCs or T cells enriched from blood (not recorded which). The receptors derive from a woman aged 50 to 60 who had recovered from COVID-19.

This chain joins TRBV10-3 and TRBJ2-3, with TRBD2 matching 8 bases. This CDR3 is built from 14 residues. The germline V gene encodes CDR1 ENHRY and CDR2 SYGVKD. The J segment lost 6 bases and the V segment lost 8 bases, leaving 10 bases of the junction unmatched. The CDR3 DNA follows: TGTGCCATCCATCCGGGGGGGGGCCTCGATACGCAGTATTTT. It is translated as CAIHPGGGLDTQYF.

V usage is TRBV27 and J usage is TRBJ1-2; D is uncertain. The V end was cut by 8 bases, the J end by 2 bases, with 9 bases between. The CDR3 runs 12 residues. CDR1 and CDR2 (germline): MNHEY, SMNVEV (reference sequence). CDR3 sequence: CASSGMNYGYTF. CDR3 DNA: TGTGCCAGCTCGGGGATGAACTATGGCTACACCTTC.

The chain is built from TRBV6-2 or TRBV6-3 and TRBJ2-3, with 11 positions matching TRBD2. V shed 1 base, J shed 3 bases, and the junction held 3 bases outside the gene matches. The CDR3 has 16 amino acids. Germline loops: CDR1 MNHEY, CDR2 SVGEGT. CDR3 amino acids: CASSYLGLAATDTQYF. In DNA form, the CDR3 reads TGTGCCAGCAGTTACTTGGGACTAGCGGCGACAGATACGCAGTATTTT.

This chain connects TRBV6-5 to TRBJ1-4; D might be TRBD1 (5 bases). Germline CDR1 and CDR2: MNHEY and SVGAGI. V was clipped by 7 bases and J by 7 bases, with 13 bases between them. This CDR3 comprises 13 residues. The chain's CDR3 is CASTGQSSEKLFF. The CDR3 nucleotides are TGTGCCAGCACCGGACAATCGAGTGAAAAACTGTTTTTT.

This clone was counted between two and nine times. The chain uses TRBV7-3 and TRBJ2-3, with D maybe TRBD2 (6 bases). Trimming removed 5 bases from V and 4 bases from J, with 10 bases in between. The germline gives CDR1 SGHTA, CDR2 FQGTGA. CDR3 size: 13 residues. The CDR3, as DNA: TGTGCCAGCAGCCCACTAGCATCAGATACGCAGTATTTT. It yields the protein CASSPLASDTQYF.

The CDR3 bases are TGTGCCAGCAGCGGGGGGGAATTTGGAAACACCATATATTTT. It specifies CASSGGEFGNTIYF. The chain links TRBV14 to TRBJ1-3; perhaps TRBD1 as D (5 bases). Germline CDR1 reads SGHDN; CDR2 reads FVKESK. Trimming removed 5 bases from V and 3 bases from J, with 11 bases in between. The CDR3 is made up of 14 amino acids. Looking up the rest from reference TRBV14 and TRBJ1-3 gives the full variable domain: EAGVTQFPSHSVIEKGQTVTLRCDPISGHDNLYWYRRVMGKEIKFLLHFVKESKQDESGMPNNRFLAERTGGTYSTLKVQPAELEDSGVYFCASSGGEFGNTIYFGEGSWLTVV.

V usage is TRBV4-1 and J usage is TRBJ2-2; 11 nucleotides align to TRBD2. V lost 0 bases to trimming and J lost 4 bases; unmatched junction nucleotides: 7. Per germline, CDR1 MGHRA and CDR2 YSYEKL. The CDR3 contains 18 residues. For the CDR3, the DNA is TGCGCCAGCAGCCAAGATCTTACTAGCGGGAGCCTCACCGGGGAGCTGTTTTTT. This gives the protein CASSQDLTSGSLTGELFF.

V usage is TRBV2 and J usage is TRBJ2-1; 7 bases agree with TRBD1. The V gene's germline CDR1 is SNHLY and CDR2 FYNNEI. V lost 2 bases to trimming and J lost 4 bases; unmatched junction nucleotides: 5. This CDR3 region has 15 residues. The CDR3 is CASSERDSFYNEQFF. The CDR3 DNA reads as TGTGCCAGCAGTGAACGGGACAGCTTTTACAATGAGCAGTTCTTC.

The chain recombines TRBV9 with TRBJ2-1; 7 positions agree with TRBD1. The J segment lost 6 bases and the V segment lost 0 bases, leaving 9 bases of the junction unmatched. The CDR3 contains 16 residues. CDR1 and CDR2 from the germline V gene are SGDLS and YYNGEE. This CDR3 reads CASSVEWTGWTNEQFF. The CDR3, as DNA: TGTGCCAGCAGCGTAGAATGGACAGGTTGGACCAATGAGCAGTTCTTC.

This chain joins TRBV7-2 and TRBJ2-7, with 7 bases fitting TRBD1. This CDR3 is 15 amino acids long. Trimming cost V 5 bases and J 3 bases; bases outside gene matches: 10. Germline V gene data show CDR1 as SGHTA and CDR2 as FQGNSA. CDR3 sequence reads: CASSLGDSQLYEQYF. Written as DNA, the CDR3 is TGTGCCAGCAGCCTTGGGGACAGCCAGCTCTACGAGCAGTACTTC. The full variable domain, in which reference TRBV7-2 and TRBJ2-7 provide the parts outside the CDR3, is GAGVSQSPSNKVTEKGKDVELRCDPISGHTALYWYRQSLGQGLEFLIYFQGNSAPDKSGLPSDRFSAERTGGSVSTLTIQRTQQEDSAVYLCASSLGDSQLYEQYFGPGTRLTVT.

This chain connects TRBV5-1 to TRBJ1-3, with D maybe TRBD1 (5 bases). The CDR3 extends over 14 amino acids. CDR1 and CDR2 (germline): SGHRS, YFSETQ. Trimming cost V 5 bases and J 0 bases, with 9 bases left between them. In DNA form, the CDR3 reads TGCGCCAGCAGGGACGACAGCTCTGGAAACACCATATATTTT. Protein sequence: CASRDDSSGNTIYF.

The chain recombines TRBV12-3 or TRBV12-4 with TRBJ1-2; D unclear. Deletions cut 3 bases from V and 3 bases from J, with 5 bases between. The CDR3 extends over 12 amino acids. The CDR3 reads CASSFSHYGYTF. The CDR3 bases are TGTGCCAGCAGTTTTTCTCACTATGGCTACACCTTC.

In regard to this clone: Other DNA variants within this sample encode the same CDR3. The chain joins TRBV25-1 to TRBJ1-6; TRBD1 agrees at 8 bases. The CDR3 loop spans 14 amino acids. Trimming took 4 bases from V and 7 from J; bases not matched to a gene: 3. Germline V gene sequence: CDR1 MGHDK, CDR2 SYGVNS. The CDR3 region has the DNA TGTGCCAGCAGTGGCCAGGGGGCGAATTCACCCCTCCACTTT. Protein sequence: CASSGQGANSPLHF. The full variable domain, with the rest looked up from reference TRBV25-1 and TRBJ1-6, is EADIYQTPRYLVIGTGKKITLECSQTMGHDKMYWYQQDPGMELHLIHYSYGVNSTEKGDLSSESTVSRIRTEHFPLTLESARPSHTSQYLCASSGQGANSPLHFGNGTRLTVT.

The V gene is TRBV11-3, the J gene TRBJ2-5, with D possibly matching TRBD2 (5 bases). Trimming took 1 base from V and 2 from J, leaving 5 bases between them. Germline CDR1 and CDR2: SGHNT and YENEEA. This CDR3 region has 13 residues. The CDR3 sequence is CASSLGLQETQYF. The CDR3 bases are TGTGCCAGCAGCTTAGGACTACAAGAGACCCAGTACTTC.

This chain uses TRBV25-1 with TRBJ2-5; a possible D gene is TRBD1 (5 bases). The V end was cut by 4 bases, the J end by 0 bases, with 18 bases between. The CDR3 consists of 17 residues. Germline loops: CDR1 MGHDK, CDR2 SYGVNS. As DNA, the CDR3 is TGTGCCAGCAGTGTGTTTAGAGGTCAGGGAAACCAAGAGACCCAGTACTTC. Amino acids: CASSVFRGQGNQETQYF.

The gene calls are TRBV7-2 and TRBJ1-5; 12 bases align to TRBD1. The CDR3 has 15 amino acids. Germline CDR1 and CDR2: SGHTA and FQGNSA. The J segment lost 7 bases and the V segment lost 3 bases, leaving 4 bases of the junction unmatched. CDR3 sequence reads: CASSLGQGAKQPQHF. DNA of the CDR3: TGTGCCAGCAGCTTGGGACAGGGGGCTAAACAGCCCCAGCATTTT.

CDR3 protein: CASRDRAFEQYF. The CDR3 nucleotides are TGTGCCAGCAGGGACAGGGCCTTCGAGCAGTACTTC. V and J are TRBV27 and TRBJ2-7; 8 bases match TRBD1. This CDR3 has 12 residues. J lost 6 bases, V lost 6 bases, and 4 bases had no gene match. From germline, CDR1 is MNHEY and CDR2 SMNVEV (reference sequence).

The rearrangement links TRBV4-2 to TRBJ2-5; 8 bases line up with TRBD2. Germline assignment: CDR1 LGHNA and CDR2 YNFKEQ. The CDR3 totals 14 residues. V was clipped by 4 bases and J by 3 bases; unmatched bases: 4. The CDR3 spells CASSRTSGKETQYF. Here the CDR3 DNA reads TGTGCCAGCAGCCGAACTAGCGGAAAAGAGACCCAGTACTTC.

The CDR3 sequence is CASSQVAGRQDTEAFF. The DNA of the CDR3 is TGTGCCAGCAGCCAAGTAGCGGGGCGACAAGACACTGAAGCTTTCTTT. V and J are TRBV4-2 and TRBJ1-1; D is possibly TRBD1 (5 bases). Germline CDR1 LGHNA, CDR2 YNFKEQ. This CDR3 has 16 residues. V shed 1 base and J shed 3 bases, with 15 bases lying between them.

The CDR3 bases are TGTGCCAGCAGCTTCTCGGGGGGAAGCTATGGCTACACCTTC. Translating gives CASSFSGGSYGYTF. V usage is TRBV7-8 and J usage is TRBJ1-2; a possible D gene is TRBD1 (5 bases). V lost 3 bases and J lost 4, with 12 bases in between. The CDR3 covers 14 residues. The germline CDR1 and CDR2 sequences are SGHVS and FQNEAQ.

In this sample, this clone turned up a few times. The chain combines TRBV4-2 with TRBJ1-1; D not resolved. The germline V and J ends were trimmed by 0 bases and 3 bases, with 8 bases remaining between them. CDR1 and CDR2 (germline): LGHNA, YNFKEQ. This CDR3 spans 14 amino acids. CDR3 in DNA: TGTGCCAGCAGCCAAGATGTCCGGGACACTGAAGCTTTCTTT. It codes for CASSQDVRDTEAFF.

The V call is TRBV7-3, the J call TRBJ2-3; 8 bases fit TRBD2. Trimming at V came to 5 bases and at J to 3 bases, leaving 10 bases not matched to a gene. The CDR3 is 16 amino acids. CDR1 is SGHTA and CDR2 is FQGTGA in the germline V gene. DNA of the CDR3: TGTGCCAGCAGCGATCGGGGGGGCCTTAATACAGATACGCAGTATTTT. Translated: CASSDRGGLNTDTQYF.